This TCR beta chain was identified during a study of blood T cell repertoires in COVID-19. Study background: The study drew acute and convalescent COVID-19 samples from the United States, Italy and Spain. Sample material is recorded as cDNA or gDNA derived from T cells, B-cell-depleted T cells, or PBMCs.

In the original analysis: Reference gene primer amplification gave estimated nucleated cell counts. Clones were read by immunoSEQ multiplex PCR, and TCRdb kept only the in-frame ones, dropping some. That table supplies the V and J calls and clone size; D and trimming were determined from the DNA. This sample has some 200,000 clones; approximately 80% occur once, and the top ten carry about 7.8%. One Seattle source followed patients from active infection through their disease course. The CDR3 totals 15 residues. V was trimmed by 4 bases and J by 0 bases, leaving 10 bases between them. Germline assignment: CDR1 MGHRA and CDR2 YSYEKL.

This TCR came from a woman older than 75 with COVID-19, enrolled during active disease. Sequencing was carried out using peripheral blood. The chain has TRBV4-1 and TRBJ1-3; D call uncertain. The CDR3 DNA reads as TGCGCCAGCAGCCCCCCCGGAGGCTCTGGAAACACCATATATTTT. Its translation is CASSPPGGSGNTIYF.